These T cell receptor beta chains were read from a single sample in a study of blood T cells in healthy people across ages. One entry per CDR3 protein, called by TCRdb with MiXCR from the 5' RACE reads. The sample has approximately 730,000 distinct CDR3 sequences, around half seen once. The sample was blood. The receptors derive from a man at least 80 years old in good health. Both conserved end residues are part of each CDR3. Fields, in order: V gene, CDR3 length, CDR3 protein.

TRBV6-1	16	CASSEALGALGSGYTF
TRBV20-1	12	CSAGGFQETQYF
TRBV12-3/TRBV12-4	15	CASLGFGRFQETQYF
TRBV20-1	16	CSAKLGVRDSNSPLHF
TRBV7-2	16	CASSLVSSGRGGEQYF
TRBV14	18	CASSQESVGGSGANVLTF
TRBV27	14	CASSLGWRGVTQYF
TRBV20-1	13	CSASSGRVLEQYF
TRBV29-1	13	CSVVGIGVGEQYF
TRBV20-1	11	CSARGGETQFF
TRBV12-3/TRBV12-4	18	CASSLGRLAGGFGDEQFF
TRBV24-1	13	CATSDSPSPSQYF
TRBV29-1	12	CSARLGLGGYTF
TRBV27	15	CASSFAPGTMRDQHF
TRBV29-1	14	CSGKGGQGNYEQYF
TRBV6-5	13	CASSYLPAYGYTF
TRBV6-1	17	CASSEVYGGVNNSPLHF
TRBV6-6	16	CASSRVEKRAKNIQYF
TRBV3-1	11	CASSREDTQYF
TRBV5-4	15	CASSLGLADNNEQFF
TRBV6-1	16	CASSDEGAGRHNEQFF
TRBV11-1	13	CASSPRQGYELYF
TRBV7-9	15	CASSSTKKSSYEQYF
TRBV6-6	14	CASGGAGKGYEQYF
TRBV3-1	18	CASSQVTAKLAGTETQYF
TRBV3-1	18	CASSQELNREGAKNMQYF
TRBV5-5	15	CASSLTSGIYNEQFF
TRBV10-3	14	CAITRAEVYNEQFF
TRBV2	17	CASSERGTAGAKNIQYF
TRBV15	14	CATSRDKGTYEQYF
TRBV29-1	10	CSVQNTEAFF
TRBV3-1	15	CASSQASGSLWEQYF
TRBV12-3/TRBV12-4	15	CASSLTSGKYNEQFF
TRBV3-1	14	CASSPPGAGIYAYF
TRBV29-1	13	CSAGRTRNYGYTF
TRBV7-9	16	CASSLIGGGSSPEQYF
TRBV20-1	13	CSASFGGNTEAFF